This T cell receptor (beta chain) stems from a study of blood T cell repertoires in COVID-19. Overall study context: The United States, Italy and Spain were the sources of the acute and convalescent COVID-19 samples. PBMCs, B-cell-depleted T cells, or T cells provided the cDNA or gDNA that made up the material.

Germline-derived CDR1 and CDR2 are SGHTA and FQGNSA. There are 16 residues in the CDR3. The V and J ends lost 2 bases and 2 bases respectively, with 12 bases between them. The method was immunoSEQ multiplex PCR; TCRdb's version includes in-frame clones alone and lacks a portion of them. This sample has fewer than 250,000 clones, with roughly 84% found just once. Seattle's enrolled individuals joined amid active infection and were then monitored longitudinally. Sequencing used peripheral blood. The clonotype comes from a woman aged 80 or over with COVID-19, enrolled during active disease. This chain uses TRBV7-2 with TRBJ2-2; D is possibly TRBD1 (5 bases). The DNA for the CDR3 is TGTGCCAGCAGCTTAACAGGCCAGCCTAACACCGGGGAGCTGTTTTTT. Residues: CASSLTGQPNTGELFF.